The clone carrying this T cell receptor (beta chain) was observed many times. Its antigen remains unknown. This sample was included in a study of human T cells and chemical hapten exposure. Study-wide findings and caveats: Versus controls, expanded TCRs had significantly more large CDR3 similarity clusters.

Specified time point: patch test 3, about 24 weeks after DPC sensitization. Treatment indicated: therapeutic diphenylcyclopropenone sensitization with weekly scalp DPC. Each donor was an alopecia patient between 18 and 70 years of age who qualified for DPC. V lost 6 bases and J 4 bases, leaving 10 bases between the germline ends. The CDR3 spans 13 residues. TCRdb called the RACE reads again in MiXCR, with one record for every CDR3 protein. There are more than 100,000 distinct CDR3 sequences in the sample; about 11% occur only once, and 2% to 2.5% lies in the top ten. The rearrangement links TRBV12-3 or TRBV12-4 to TRBJ1-5; D may be TRBD1 (6 bases). The sample here was whole blood, taken in connection with sensitization to the hapten diphenylcyclopropenone (DPC). This TCR derives from a woman between 45 and 65 years old with alopecia areata. Some clones in this sample may be carry-over from other donors' samples. This CDR3 reads CASSLTGNQPQHF. CDR3 DNA: TGTGCCAGCAGCCTGACAGGAAATCAGCCCCAGCATTTT.